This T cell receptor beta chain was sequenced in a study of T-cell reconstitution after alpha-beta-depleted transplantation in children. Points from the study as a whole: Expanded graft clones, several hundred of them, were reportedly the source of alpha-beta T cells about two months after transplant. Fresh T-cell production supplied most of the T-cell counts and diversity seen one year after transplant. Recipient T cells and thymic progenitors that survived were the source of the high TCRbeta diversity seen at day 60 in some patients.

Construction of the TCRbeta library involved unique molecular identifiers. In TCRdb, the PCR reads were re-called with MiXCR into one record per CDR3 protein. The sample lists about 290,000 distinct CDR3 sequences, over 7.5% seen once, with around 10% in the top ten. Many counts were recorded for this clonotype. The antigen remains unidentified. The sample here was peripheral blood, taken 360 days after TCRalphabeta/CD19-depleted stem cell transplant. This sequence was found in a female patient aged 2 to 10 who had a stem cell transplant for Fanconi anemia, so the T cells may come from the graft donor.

For the CDR3, the DNA is TGCGCCAGCAGCTTGTCAGCCTTCTACGAGCAGTACTTC. Amino acids: CASSLSAFYEQYF. The V and J genes are TRBV5-1 and TRBJ2-7; D not certain. V lost 1 base, J lost 3 bases, and 8 bases lay in between. The CDR3 has 13 amino acids. Germline-derived CDR1 and CDR2 are SGHRS and YFSETQ.